These T cell receptor beta chains were read from a single sample in a study of OX40 agonist ivuxolimab in advanced cancers. The assay was immunoSEQ multiplex PCR, and TCRdb's table has in-frame clones only and misses some. The sample gives about 94,000 clones, around 90% of which show up once; about 0.29% is in the top ten. The sample here was CD4+ or CD8+ T cells sorted from blood, taken in a trial of the OX40 agonist ivuxolimab. All receptors derive from an adult with an advanced solid tumor such as melanoma, head and neck, liver or kidney cancer. Each CDR3 is given with its conserved first and last residue. A D gene is named only where the DNA matches it firmly. Only some rows state a clone size, as once, few, many or a class for expanded clones.

>TRBV11-2|TRBJ2-7|-|-
TGTGCCAGCAGCTTAGTGGATCCAGGCTACGAGCAGTACTTC
CASSLVDPGYEQYF
>TRBV5-1|TRBJ1-2|few|-
TGCGCCAGCAGCTCGGCAGGGACCTGGGGCGATGGCTACACCTTC
CASSSAGTWGDGYTF
>TRBV27|TRBJ1-5|-|-
TGTGCCAGCAGTCCAAAGTTTGTCGCCGAGGGTGACTTGTATGTACAGCCCCAGCATTTT
CASSPKFVAEGDLYVQPQHF
>TRBV6-4|TRBJ2-2|-|TRBD1
TGTGCCAGCAGTAGGGGAGGACAGGGAGCCGGGGAGCTGTTTTTT
CASSRGGQGAGELFF
>TRBV29-1|TRBJ1-5|-|-
TGCAGCGTTATGACAGGTACAGGTTTGGGCAATCAGCCCCAGCATTTT
CSVMTGTGLGNQPQHF
>TRBV5-4|TRBJ2-7|-|TRBD1
TGTGCCAGCAGCTTGTCAGGGGGCTTCAGCTCCTACGAGCAGTACTTC
CASSLSGGFSSYEQYF
>TRBV4-3|TRBJ1-2|-|TRBD1
TGCGCCAGCAGCCAAGATTTGGGACAGGGGGCGCATTTC
CASSQDLGQGAHF
>TRBV5-5|TRBJ2-7|-|TRBD2
TGTGCCAGCAGCTTGGCCCTGAGCGGGGGGAACGAGCAGTACTTC
CASSLALSGGNEQYF
>TRBV5-1|TRBJ1-1|once|-
TGCGCCAGCAGCTTGGCTGGACAGAGGGAGAACACTGAAGCTTTCTTT
CASSLAGQRENTEAFF
>TRBV19|TRBJ1-1|-|TRBD1
TGTGCCAGTAGTATACAGGGGGCGAACACTGAAGCTTTCTTT
CASSIQGANTEAFF
>TRBV7-9|TRBJ2-2|few|TRBD1
TGTGCCAGCAGCTCCGGGACAGGGACGGCCGGGGAGCTGTTTTTT
CASSSGTGTAGELFF
>TRBV6-5|TRBJ2-2|-|-
TGTGCCAGCAGTTACGTCGCGGACACCGGGGAGCTGTTTTTT
CASSYVADTGELFF
>TRBV5-6|TRBJ1-3|-|-
TGTGCCAGCAGCTTGGTTACAGACTCTGGAAACACCATATATTTT
CASSLVTDSGNTIYF
>TRBV7-9|TRBJ2-5|once|-
TGTGCCAGCAGCTCCGAGACCCAGTACTTC
CASSSETQYF
>TRBV14|TRBJ2-7|-|-
TGTGCCAGCAGCCAAGATCATTGGGGCGGACCCAATTCCTACGAGCAGTACTTC
CASSQDHWGGPNSYEQYF
>TRBV12-5|TRBJ1-2|-|-
TGTGCTAGTGCCTTAGGGGGGTTCGGCTACACCTTC
CASALGGFGYTF
>TRBV19|TRBJ2-7|-|-
TGTGCCAGTAGTATCGGGGGGCGATCCTACGAGCAGTACTTC
CASSIGGRSYEQYF
>TRBV6-5|TRBJ2-7|-|TRBD1
TGTGCCAGTCTCGATCCCGGGACAGGGGACGAGCAGTACTTC
CASLDPGTGDEQYF
>TRBV4-1|TRBJ2-1|-|TRBD2
TGCGCCAGCAGCCAGAAGGGAACTAGCGGACAGAGCTCCTACAATGAGCAGTTCTTC
CASSQKGTSGQSSYNEQFF
>TRBV7-6|TRBJ1-3|-|-
TGTGCCAGCAGCTTAGAGTCAGACCAGGGAGGCTCTGGAAACACCATATATTTT
CASSLESDQGGSGNTIYF
>TRBV10-2|TRBJ2-1|-|-
TGCGCCCGGACAGAGTTTAGTTACAATGAGCAGTTCTTC
CARTEFSYNEQFF
>TRBV6-5|TRBJ2-5|-|-
TGTGCCAGCATCTCCCCCCAGGGGCGCTCAGAGACCCAGTACTTC
CASISPQGRSETQYF
>TRBV6-1|TRBJ2-7|-|-
TGTGCCAGCAGAGGGGCGGCCGAGCAGTACTTC
CASRGAAEQYF